A selection of T cell receptor beta chains follows, all from one sample in a study of CD8 T cells in ankylosing spondylitis. One entry per CDR3 protein, called by TCRdb with MiXCR from the 5' RACE reads. The sample records hundreds of thousands of distinct CDR3 sequences, approximately 20% being singletons. The sample comprised blood, either unsorted or a sorted T cell fraction (not recorded which). Receptors were obtained from a male donor with ankylosing spondylitis or in good health (not recorded which). Each CDR3 is given with its conserved first and last residue. Each record gives: D gene, V gene, J gene, clone size, CDR3 protein, CDR3 DNA. D genes are given only for firm matches. Size is stated for part of the rows, as once, few or many counts, or as a class when the clone is expanded.

TRBD1	TRBV2	TRBJ1-2	NA	CASSGAGGYGYTF	TGTGCCAGCAGTGGGGCAGGGGGCTATGGCTACACCTTC
TRBD1	TRBV28	TRBJ2-7	NA	CASSRARDRIYEQYF	TGTGCCAGCAGTCGAGCTCGGGACAGGATCTACGAGCAGTACTTC
NA	TRBV6-2/TRBV6-3	TRBJ2-7	NA	CASSYLSRHAEQYF	TGTGCCAGCAGTTACCTTTCCCGGCACGCCGAGCAGTACTTC
NA	TRBV15	TRBJ2-7	NA	CGTSFKGGGEQYF	TGTGGCACCAGCTTCAAGGGAGGAGGCGAGCAGTACTTC
TRBD2	TRBV10-2	TRBJ2-3	NA	CASSVSGGVPSTDTQYF	TGCGCCAGCAGTGTCAGCGGGGGTGTCCCTAGCACAGATACGCAGTATTTT
TRBD1	TRBV27	TRBJ2-4	few	CASSRGQLTKNIQYF	TGTGCCAGCAGTAGGGGACAGTTGACCAAAAACATTCAGTACTTC
NA	TRBV5-1	TRBJ2-7	few	CASTPKGGSYEQYF	TGCGCCAGCACCCCAAAGGGGGGATCCTACGAGCAGTACTTC
NA	TRBV6-4	TRBJ2-2	few	CASSDRPDTGELFF	TGTGCCAGCAGTGACCGACCGGACACCGGGGAGCTGTTTTTT
TRBD2	TRBV4-1	TRBJ2-5	NA	CASSQVSGVQETQYF	TGCGCCAGCAGCCAAGTTAGCGGGGTACAAGAGACCCAGTACTTC
NA	TRBV29-1	TRBJ1-2	few	CSVTGDGRVPYGYTF	TGCAGCGTTACGGGAGACGGGAGAGTACCCTATGGCTACACCTTC
NA	TRBV5-1	TRBJ2-1	NA	CASSSVLYNEQFF	TGCGCCAGCAGCTCGGTCCTTTACAATGAGCAGTTCTTC
NA	TRBV12-3/TRBV12-4	TRBJ1-1	NA	CASRKENTEAFF	TGTGCCAGCCGTAAAGAAAACACTGAAGCTTTCTTT
NA	TRBV28	TRBJ2-7	NA	CASSYMGDEQYF	TGTGCCAGCAGTTATATGGGGGACGAGCAGTACTTC
TRBD1	TRBV30	TRBJ2-1	once	CAWSVQGTGTYNEQFF	TGTGCCTGGAGTGTACAAGGGACAGGGACATACAATGAGCAGTTCTTC
TRBD2	TRBV12-3/TRBV12-4	TRBJ2-5	many	CASSPSGGAGETQYF	TGTGCCAGCAGTCCTAGCGGGGGGGCCGGGGAGACCCAGTACTTC
NA	TRBV9	TRBJ2-5	NA	CASSVGAEETQYF	TGTGCCAGCAGCGTAGGGGCAGAAGAGACCCAGTACTTC
NA	TRBV3-1	TRBJ2-3	NA	CASSPARVTDTQYF	TGTGCCAGCAGCCCCGCAAGGGTCACAGATACGCAGTATTTT
TRBD1	TRBV19	TRBJ2-4	NA	CASSAPGLRGLTKNIQYF	TGTGCCAGTAGTGCTCCTGGGCTAAGGGGGCTGACCAAAAACATTCAGTACTTC
NA	TRBV12-3/TRBV12-4	TRBJ2-3	NA	CASNPGLSSPGDTQYF	TGTGCCAGCAACCCGGGACTCTCCTCGCCGGGGGATACGCAGTATTTT
NA	TRBV20-1	TRBJ2-7	NA	CSARDSGGPSYEQYF	TGCAGTGCTAGAGATTCTGGGGGCCCAAGCTACGAGCAGTACTTC
NA	TRBV9	TRBJ2-3	NA	CASSVAGYLTDTQYF	TGTGCCAGCAGCGTAGCGGGGTACCTCACAGATACGCAGTATTTT
TRBD2	TRBV7-9	TRBJ2-5	NA	CASSFWTSGYQETQYF	TGTGCCAGCAGTTTCTGGACTAGCGGGTACCAAGAGACCCAGTACTTC
TRBD1	TRBV4-1	TRBJ2-2	NA	CASSQETGTASGELFF	TGCGCCAGCAGCCAAGAAACCGGGACAGCCTCCGGGGAGCTGTTTTTT
NA	TRBV20-1	TRBJ2-5	few	CSARDSRERGQETQYF	TGCAGTGCTAGAGATTCCCGGGAAAGGGGGCAAGAGACCCAGTACTTC
NA	TRBV10-3	TRBJ2-2	NA	CAIRLGNTGELFF	TGTGCCATCAGACTCGGCAACACCGGGGAGCTGTTTTTT
NA	TRBV4-1	TRBJ2-7	few	CASSQPRLEEQYF	TGCGCCAGCAGCCAACCCAGGTTGGAAGAGCAGTACTTC
NA	TRBV18	TRBJ2-4	NA	CASSPTGLGGNIQYF	TGTGCCAGCTCACCGACAGGCCTGGGTGGAAACATTCAGTACTTC